This T cell receptor (beta chain) was sequenced during a study of Graves' ophthalmopathy and Graves' hyperthyroidism. Amplifying from RNA transcripts, the study obtained TCR beta CDR3 regions. RT-PCR with HTBI primers came first, then second-round multiplex PCR. TCRdb passed the multiplex PCR reads through MiXCR, listing each CDR3 protein once. The sample carries some 210,000 distinct CDR3 sequences, approximately 28% recorded once. This clonotype appeared many times. Orbital computed tomography, together with clinical symptoms, serum thyroxine, TRAb and thyroid ultrasound, was used for diagnosis. V was clipped by 4 bases and J by 1 base, with 20 bases between them. Germline lookup yields CDR1 MNHEY and CDR2 SMNVEV (reference sequence). This CDR3 is 17 amino acids long.

The origin of this receptor is a man in his fifties or sixties with Graves' ophthalmopathy. The genes are TRBV27 and TRBJ2-7; weak D call: TRBD1 (6 bases). Sequenced sample: peripheral blood. This chain's CDR3 is CASSSLAQGAQSYEQYF. DNA for the CDR3: TGTGCCAGCAGTTCATTAGCACAGGGAGCTCAATCCTACGAGCAGTACTTC.